This T cell receptor (beta chain) came from a study of blood T cell repertoires in COVID-19. Study as a whole: The study drew acute and convalescent COVID-19 samples from the United States, Italy and Spain. The cDNA or gDNA used as material had been derived from T cells, B-cell-depleted T cells, or PBMCs.

V shed 5 bases, J shed 4 bases, and the junction held 5 bases outside the gene matches. The CDR3 sequence is 15 residues long. From germline, CDR1 is LNHDA and CDR2 SQIVND (reference sequence). Produced via immunoSEQ multiplex PCR; TCRdb's table is partial and in-frame only. The table lists approximately 180,000 clones, around 82% of them singletons. The sample was PBMCs or T cells enriched from blood (not recorded which). The rearrangement links TRBV19 to TRBJ2-3; 11 nucleotides line up with TRBD1. This receptor was taken from a woman aged 55 to 70 with acute COVID-19. CDR3 DNA: TGTGCCAGTAGTGCGGACAGGGGGCTCCCAGATACGCAGTATTTT. Translating gives CASSADRGLPDTQYF.